This T cell receptor (beta chain) was obtained from a study of cytomegalovirus exposure and HLA in healthy donors. CDR3 length equals 14 residues. Unmatched junction bases numbered 0, after V lost 6 bases and J lost 0 bases. Per the germline V gene, CDR1 is SGHVS and CDR2 is FNYEAQ. As regards this clone: The antigen is unknown.

The PCR ran on 60 Vbeta and 13 Jbeta primers. Libraries were prepared by immunoSEQ multiplex PCR; TCRdb keeps only in-frame clonotypes and omits some of them. The table lists 75,000 to 95,000 clones. Study-wide results and limits: An assumption of roughly uniform sequencing depth across donors underlay the presence/absence analyses. The authors excluded some V segments, including TRBV6-2 and TRBV6-3, as indistinguishable. In a later analysis, TCR beta V- and J-gene trimming was associated with a missense DCLRE1C variant.

The clonotype originates from a woman in her sixties or seventies in good health and CMV-seronegative. This chain joins TRBV7-6 and TRBJ2-2; 8 nucleotides agree with TRBD1. Sequencing used PBMCs. Written as DNA, the CDR3 is TGTGCCAGCAGGGACAGGGCGAACACCGGGGAGCTGTTTTTT. Protein sequence: CASRDRANTGELFF.